This is a list of T cell receptor beta chains from one sample in a study of technical replicates of blood from a few donors. The method was immunoSEQ multiplex PCR; TCRdb's version includes in-frame clones alone and lacks a portion of them. This sample carries some 90,000 clones, roughly 95% of them seen once, and the ten largest clones take roughly 0.33%. The sequenced sample consisted of T cells isolated from PBMCs. These receptors were obtained from a human donor in good health. Each CDR3 is given with its conserved first and last residue. D genes are given only for firm matches. Part of the rows lack a size; the others show once, few, many or a class for expanded clones.

size	V	D	J	DNA	CDR3
NA	TRBV10-3	TRBD1	TRBJ1-2	TGTGCCATCAGTGACCCCGGGACAGGGGGCCTTGGCTACACCTTC	CAISDPGTGGLGYTF
once	TRBV7-9	NA	TRBJ1-4	TGTGCCAGCAGCTTAGCGACGGGGGGAAATGAAAAACTGTTTTTT	CASSLATGGNEKLFF
NA	TRBV4-3	NA	TRBJ2-7	TGCGCCAGCAGCCAAGAGCGGTCAGCGGTGAGCTACGAGCAGTACTTC	CASSQERSAVSYEQYF
NA	TRBV19	NA	TRBJ2-2	TGTGCCAGTAGTCAAAACAGGGAGCGGACCGGGGAGCTGTTTTTT	CASSQNRERTGELFF
NA	TRBV10-3	NA	TRBJ2-7	TGTGCCATCAGTGAGAGCCCCATAGGAGGATTTGTACACGAGCAGTACTTC	CAISESPIGGFVHEQYF
NA	TRBV7-6	TRBD2	TRBJ2-1	TGTGCCGGCAGCTTAGGCCTAGCGGGCTCCTACAATGAGCAGTTCTTC	CAGSLGLAGSYNEQFF
NA	TRBV15	TRBD2	TRBJ2-3	TGTGCCACCAGCAGAGATAGTAGAGCGGGAGGGAATACGCAGTATTTT	CATSRDSRAGGNTQYF
NA	TRBV4-2	NA	TRBJ1-2	TGTGCCAGCAGCCAAGGAGACAAACGCGGCTACACCTTC	CASSQGDKRGYTF
NA	TRBV6-5	NA	TRBJ2-3	TGTGCCAGCAGTTACACTCGCCTCAACACAGATACGCAGTATTTT	CASSYTRLNTDTQYF
NA	TRBV6-5	TRBD1	TRBJ2-7	TGTGCCAGCAGTCGCTACAGGGGAGAATCCTACGAGCAGTACTTC	CASSRYRGESYEQYF
NA	TRBV4-3	TRBD1	TRBJ1-1	TGCGCCAGCAGCCAAGACAGGGGGGTCGCTGAAGCTTTCTTT	CASSQDRGVAEAFF
once	TRBV10-3	TRBD2	TRBJ2-2	TGTGCCATCAGTGATTCCAGCGGGAGTAGATCCGGGGAGCTGTTTTTT	CAISDSSGSRSGELFF
NA	TRBV4-1	TRBD2	TRBJ2-7	TGCGCCAGCAGCCAAGATGGGGGACTAGCCGCCTCCTACGAGCAGTACTTC	CASSQDGGLAASYEQYF
NA	TRBV27	NA	TRBJ2-4	TGTGCCAGCACCAAGAGAGGCATTCAGTACTTC	CASTKRGIQYF
NA	TRBV7-2	NA	TRBJ2-7	TGTGCCAGCAGCTTACTAGCGTCCTACGAGCAGTACTTC	CASSLLASYEQYF
NA	TRBV20-1	TRBD2	TRBJ2-1	TGCAGCGGGAGGGCAATCGAGCAGTTCTTC	CSGRAIEQFF
NA	TRBV11-2	NA	TRBJ2-7	TGTGCCAGCAGCTTAGAGATAGCGGCCTACGAGCAGTACTTC	CASSLEIAAYEQYF
NA	TRBV19	NA	TRBJ1-1	TGTGCCAGTAGGGTGGAGGGGCAGACAGCACTTGGGTTGCACACTGAAGCTTTCTTT	CASRVEGQTALGLHTEAFF
NA	TRBV19	NA	TRBJ1-3	TGTGCCAGTAGGCTCGGGAGCTCTGGAAACACCATATATTTT	CASRLGSSGNTIYF
NA	TRBV4-3	NA	TRBJ2-1	TGCGCCAGCAGCCAAGAGGAGGGATACAATGAGCAGTTCTTC	CASSQEEGYNEQFF
NA	TRBV7-8	NA	TRBJ2-5	TGTGCCAGCAAGGCAGGAATCCAAGAGACCCAGTACTTC	CASKAGIQETQYF
NA	TRBV19	NA	TRBJ2-7	TGTGCCAGTAGTCCTACTCTACTGTCCCCCGGGGGGCAGTACTTC	CASSPTLLSPGGQYF
NA	TRBV28	TRBD2	TRBJ2-1	TGTGCCAGCAGTCCCGCGGGCGGGAGGTCCTACAATGAGCAGTTCTTC	CASSPAGGRSYNEQFF
NA	TRBV7-2	TRBD2	TRBJ2-1	TGTGCCAGCAGCTTTAATCCCCAGACTAGCCAAATCCTTTACAATGAGCAGTTCTTC	CASSFNPQTSQILYNEQFF
NA	TRBV30	TRBD2	TRBJ2-7	TGTGCCTGGAGTAGCGGGAACGTCTACGAGCAGTACTTC	CAWSSGNVYEQYF
NA	TRBV7-9	TRBD2	TRBJ2-5	TGTGCCAGCAGCTCCGGGACTAGCGGTTACCAAGAGACCCAGTACTTC	CASSSGTSGYQETQYF
NA	TRBV28	TRBD2	TRBJ2-1	TGTGCCAGCAGTATTAGCGGGGCCTACAATGAGCAGTTCTTC	CASSISGAYNEQFF
NA	TRBV6-6	NA	TRBJ1-1	TGTGCCAGCAAAGGGGATCCCACTGAAGCTTTCTTT	CASKGDPTEAFF